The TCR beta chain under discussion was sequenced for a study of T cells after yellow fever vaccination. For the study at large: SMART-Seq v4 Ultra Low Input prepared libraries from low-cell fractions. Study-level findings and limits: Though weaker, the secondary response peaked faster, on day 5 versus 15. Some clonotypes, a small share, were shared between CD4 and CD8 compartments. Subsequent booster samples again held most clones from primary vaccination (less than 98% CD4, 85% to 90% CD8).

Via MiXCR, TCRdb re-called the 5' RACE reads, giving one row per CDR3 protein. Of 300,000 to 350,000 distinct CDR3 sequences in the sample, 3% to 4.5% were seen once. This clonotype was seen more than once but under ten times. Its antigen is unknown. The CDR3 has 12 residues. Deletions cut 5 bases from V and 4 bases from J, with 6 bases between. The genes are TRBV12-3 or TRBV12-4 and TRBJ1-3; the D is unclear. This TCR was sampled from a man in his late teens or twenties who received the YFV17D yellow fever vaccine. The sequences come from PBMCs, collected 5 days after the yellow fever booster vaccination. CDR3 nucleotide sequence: TGTGCCAGCAGTGTCAAAGGAAACACCATATATTTT. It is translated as CASSVKGNTIYF.